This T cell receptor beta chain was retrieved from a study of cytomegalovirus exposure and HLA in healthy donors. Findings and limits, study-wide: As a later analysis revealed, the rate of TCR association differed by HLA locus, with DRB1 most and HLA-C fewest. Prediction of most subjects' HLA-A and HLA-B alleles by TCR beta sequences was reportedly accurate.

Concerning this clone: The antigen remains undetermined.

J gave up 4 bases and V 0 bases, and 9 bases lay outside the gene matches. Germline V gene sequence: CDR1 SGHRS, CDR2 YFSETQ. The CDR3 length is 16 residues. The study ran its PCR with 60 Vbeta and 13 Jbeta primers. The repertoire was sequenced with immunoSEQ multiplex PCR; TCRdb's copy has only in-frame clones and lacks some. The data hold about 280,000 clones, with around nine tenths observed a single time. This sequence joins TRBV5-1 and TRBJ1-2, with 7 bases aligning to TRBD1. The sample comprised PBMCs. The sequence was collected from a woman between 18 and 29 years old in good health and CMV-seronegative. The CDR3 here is CASSLGAWDSSYGYTF. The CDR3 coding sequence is TGCGCCAGCAGCTTGGGGGCCTGGGACAGCTCCTATGGCTACACCTTC. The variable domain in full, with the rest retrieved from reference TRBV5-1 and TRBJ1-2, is KAGVTQTPRYLIKTRGQQVTLSCSPISGHRSVSWYQQTPGQGLQFLFEYFSETQRNKGNFPGRFSGRQFSNSRSEMNVSTLELGDSALYLCASSLGAWDSSYGYTFGSGTRLTVV.